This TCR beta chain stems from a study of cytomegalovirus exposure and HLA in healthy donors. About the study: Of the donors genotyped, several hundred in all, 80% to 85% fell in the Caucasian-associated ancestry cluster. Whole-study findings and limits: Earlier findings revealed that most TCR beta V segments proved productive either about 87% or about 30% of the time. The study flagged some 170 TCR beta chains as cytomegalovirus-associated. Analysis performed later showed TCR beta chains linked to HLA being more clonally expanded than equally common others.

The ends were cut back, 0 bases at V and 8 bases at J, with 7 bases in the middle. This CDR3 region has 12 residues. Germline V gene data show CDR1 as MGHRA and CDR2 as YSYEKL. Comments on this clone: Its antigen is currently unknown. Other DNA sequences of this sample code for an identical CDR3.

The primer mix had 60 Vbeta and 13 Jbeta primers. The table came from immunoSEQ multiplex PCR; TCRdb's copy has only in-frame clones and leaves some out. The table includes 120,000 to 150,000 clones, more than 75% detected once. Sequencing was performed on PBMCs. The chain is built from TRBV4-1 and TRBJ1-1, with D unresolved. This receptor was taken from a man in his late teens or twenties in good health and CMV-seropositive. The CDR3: CASSQDRTEAFF. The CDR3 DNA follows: TGCGCCAGCAGCCAAGATCGTACAGAAGCTTTCTTT.